The clone carrying this T cell receptor beta chain was found a few times. What it binds is not known. Primed by a sample-barcoded 5' primer and a J-beta primer mix, a second PCR proceeded for roughly 6 to 12 cycles. TCRdb re-derived calls from the 5' RACE reads in MiXCR, one entry per CDR3 protein. Among about 760,000 distinct CDR3 sequences listed, approximately 53% were seen once. This specimen comes from a study of blood T cells in healthy people across ages. Points from the study as a whole: Greater diversity and more naive CD4+ cells were seen in long-lived donors than in aged donors. TCR beta diversity correlated strongly with naive T cell percentage.

Between the trimmed V and J ends, which lost 1 base and 3 bases, there was a span of 10 bases. The CDR3 length is 15 residues. The germline V gene has CDR1 SQVTM and CDR2 ANQGSEA. The chain uses TRBV29-1 and TRBJ2-6, with D perhaps TRBD2 (6 bases). Material: blood. The TCR comes from a man in his forties or fifties in good health. The CDR3 region has the DNA TGCAGCGTTGAAGGGGGGGAACTTGGGGCCAACGTCCTGACTTTC. Its translation: CSVEGGELGANVLTF.